This TCR beta chain comes out of a study of T cell responses to AZD1222 COVID-19 vaccine. As regards this clone: No antigen is known for it.

Profiling relied on immunoSEQ multiplex PCR, and the TCRdb table lists in-frame clones only, not all of them. The sample yields about 79,000 clones, approximately 80% seen once. The CDR3 spans 19 residues. V dropped 4 bases and J dropped 1; count of bases not matched to a gene: 9. Germline V CDR1 and CDR2: MGHRA, YSYEKL. Study-level results: Most donors were white British, females outnumbered males, and clonal diversity was possibly underestimated.

Here the sequenced sample was peripheral blood, taken on day 0 of AZD1222 vaccination. The chain has TRBV4-1 and TRBJ2-5; TRBD2 aligns across 16 bases. This receptor was taken from an adult in good health. The DNA for the CDR3 is TGCGCCAGCAGCCGGGGACTAGCGGGAGGGCTGCGGGTCCAAGAGACCCAGTACTTC. Protein sequence: CASSRGLAGGLRVQETQYF.